The sequence of this T cell receptor beta chain was determined in a study of blood T cell repertoires in COVID-19. Assay used: immunoSEQ multiplex PCR; TCRdb lists only in-frame clones, some missing. The repertoire includes roughly 200,000 clones, 88% of them detected once, and 1.7% sits in the top ten. There are 17 residues in the CDR3. Per the germline V gene, CDR1 is ENHRY and CDR2 is SYGVKD. V shed 3 bases, J shed 5 bases, and the junction held 5 bases outside the gene matches. The TCR was taken from a man aged 65-85 years with acute or convalescent COVID-19. The sequenced sample consisted of peripheral blood. The chain employs TRBV10-3 and TRBJ2-2, with 14 bases aligning to TRBD2. DNA of the CDR3: TGTGCCATCAGTGAAGGACTAGCGGGAGGTCGGACCGGGGAGCTGTTTTTT. Translated: CAISEGLAGGRTGELFF.